This T cell receptor (beta chain) was retrieved from a study of early T cells in non-severe SARS-CoV-2 infection. Overall study: Chains stayed unpaired after sequencing of bulk RNA from unsorted whole blood. Study-level points and caveats: Clonotype matching in VDJdb favored anti-spike CD8 responses and did not capture private and CD4 specificities.

This clonotype was recorded a few times. Antigen unknown. CDR3 length equals 14 residues. From germline, CDR1 is SNHLY and CDR2 FYNNEI. Trimming stripped 2 bases from V and 2 bases from J, with 8 bases between. Each cDNA molecule carried a unique molecular identifier. MiXCR, applied by TCRdb to the 5' RACE reads, yields one record per CDR3 protein. The sample carries fewer than 85,000 distinct CDR3 sequences, roughly 13% recorded once. This chain links TRBV2 with TRBJ2-3; no clear D gene. This receptor was identified in an adult who was a healthcare worker with PCR-confirmed SARS-CoV-2 infection or an uninfected control (not recorded which). Sequencing was done on a sample of whole blood. CDR3 protein: CASSERIFTDTQYF. DNA for the CDR3: TGTGCCAGCAGTGAACGTATCTTCACAGATACGCAGTATTTT. Looking up the rest from reference TRBV2 and TRBJ2-3 gives the full variable domain: EPEVTQTPSHQVTQMGQEVILRCVPISNHLYFYWYRQILGQKVEFLVSFYNNEISEKSEIFDDQFSVERPDGSNFTLKIRSTKLEDSAMYFCASSERIFTDTQYFGPGTRLTVL.